This TCR beta chain was found in a study of T-cell reconstitution after alpha-beta-depleted transplantation in children. V was trimmed by 7 bases and J by 1 base, leaving 22 bases between them. The CDR3 length is 18 residues. Library preparation (for TCRbeta) was performed with unique molecular identifiers. From the PCR reads, TCRdb called clonotypes with MiXCR, one entry per CDR3 protein. Of approximately 82,000 distinct CDR3 sequences in the sample, roughly 20% were seen once. This clonotype was seen ten or more times. This material consisted of PBMCs, mostly from graft donor cells, taken 360 days after TCRalphabeta/CD19-depleted stem cell transplant. V usage is TRBV12-3 or TRBV12-4 and J usage is TRBJ2-2; D is tentatively TRBD1 or TRBD2 (6 bases each). The source of this sequence is a male patient aged 2 to 10 who had a stem cell transplant for acute lymphoblastic leukemia, so the T cells may come from the graft donor. The CDR3 DNA reads as TGTGCCAGCAAGACCAGCGGGTACAGGGCTGGGAACACCGGGGAGCTGTTTTTT. Translation: CASKTSGYRAGNTGELFF.